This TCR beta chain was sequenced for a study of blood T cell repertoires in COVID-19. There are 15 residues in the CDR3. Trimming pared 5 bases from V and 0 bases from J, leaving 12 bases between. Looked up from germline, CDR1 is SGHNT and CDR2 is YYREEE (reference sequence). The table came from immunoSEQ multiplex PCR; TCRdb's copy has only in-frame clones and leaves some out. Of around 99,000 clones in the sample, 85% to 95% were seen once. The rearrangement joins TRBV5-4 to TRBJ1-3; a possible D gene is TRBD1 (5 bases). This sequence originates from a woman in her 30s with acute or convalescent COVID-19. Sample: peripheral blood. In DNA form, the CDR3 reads TGTGCCAGCAGTCTCGACAGAAACTCTGGAAACACCATATATTTT. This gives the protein CASSLDRNSGNTIYF.